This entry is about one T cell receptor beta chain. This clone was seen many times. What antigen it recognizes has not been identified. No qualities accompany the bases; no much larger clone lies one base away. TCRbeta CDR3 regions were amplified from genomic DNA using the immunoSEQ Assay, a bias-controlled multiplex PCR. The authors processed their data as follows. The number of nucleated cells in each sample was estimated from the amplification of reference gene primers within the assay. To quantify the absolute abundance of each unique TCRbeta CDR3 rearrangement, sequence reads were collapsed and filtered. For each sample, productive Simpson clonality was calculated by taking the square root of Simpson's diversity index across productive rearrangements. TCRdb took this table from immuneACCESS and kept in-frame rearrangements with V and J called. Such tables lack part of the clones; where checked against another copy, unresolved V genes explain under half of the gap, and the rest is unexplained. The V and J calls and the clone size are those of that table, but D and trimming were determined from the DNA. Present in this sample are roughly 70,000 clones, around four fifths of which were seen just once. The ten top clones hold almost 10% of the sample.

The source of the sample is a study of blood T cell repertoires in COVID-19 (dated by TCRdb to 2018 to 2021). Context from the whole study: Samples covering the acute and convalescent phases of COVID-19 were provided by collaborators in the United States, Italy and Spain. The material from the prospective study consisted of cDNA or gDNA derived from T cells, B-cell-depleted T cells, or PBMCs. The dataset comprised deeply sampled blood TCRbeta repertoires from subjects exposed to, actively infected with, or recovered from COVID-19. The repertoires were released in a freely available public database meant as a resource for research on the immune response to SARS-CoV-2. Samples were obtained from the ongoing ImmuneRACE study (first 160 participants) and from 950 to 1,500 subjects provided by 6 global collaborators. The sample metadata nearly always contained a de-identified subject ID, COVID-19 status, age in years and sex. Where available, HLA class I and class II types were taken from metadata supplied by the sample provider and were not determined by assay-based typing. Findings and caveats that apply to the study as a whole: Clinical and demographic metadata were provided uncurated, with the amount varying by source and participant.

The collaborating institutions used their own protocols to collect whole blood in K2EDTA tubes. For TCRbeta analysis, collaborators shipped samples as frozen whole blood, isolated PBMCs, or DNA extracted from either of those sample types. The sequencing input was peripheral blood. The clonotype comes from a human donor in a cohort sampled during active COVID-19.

The bases read TGTGCCAGCTCGGGGGAGGCATACGAGCAGTACTTC. Its amino acids are CASSGEAYEQYF. This receptor chain uses TRBV18 and TRBJ2-7, with TRBD2 as a weak D call on 6 bases. The CDR3 holds 12 amino acids from the cysteine to the phenylalanine. The kept DNA is CDR3 alone, 36 bases in frame from the first base. CDR1 and CDR2, per the germline V gene, are KGHSH and LQKENI. The V end loses 6 bases and the J end loses 4 bases, and a stretch of 10 bases separates them. The variable domain in full, with residues beyond the CDR3 obtained from the reference TRBV18 and TRBJ2-7 genes, is NAGVMQNPRHLVRRRGQEARLRCSPMKGHSHVYWYRQLPEEGLKFMVYLQKENIIDESGMPKERFSAEFPKEGPSILRIQQVVRGDSAAYFCASSGEAYEQYFGPGTRLTVT.